The 23 T cell receptor beta chains presented below share a single source sample, sequenced in a study of blood T cell repertoires in COVID-19. Sequencing used immunoSEQ multiplex PCR; TCRdb keeps in-frame clones, though not all of them. Here the sample spans 140,000 to 150,000 clones, around 79% being singletons. Sequenced: peripheral blood. These receptors were obtained from a middle-aged man with active or convalescent COVID-19.

This clone showed up many times. J is TRBJ2-1 and V is TRBV7-2, with 7 bases fitting TRBD1. CDR1 and CDR2 from the germline V gene are SGHTA and FQGNSA. The CDR3 loop spans 15 amino acids. V lost 5 bases and J lost 3; bases outside the gene matches: 7. This chain's CDR3 is CASSPGQALYNEQFF. CDR3 bases: TGTGCCAGCAGCCCCGGACAGGCCCTCTACAATGAGCAGTTCTTC.

As regards this clone: The same CDR3 can be traced to other DNA sequences in this sample. This chain connects TRBV2 to TRBJ2-7; 11 bases fit TRBD1. The germline V gene has CDR1 SNHLY and CDR2 FYNNEI. V dropped 3 bases and J dropped 1; count of bases not matched to a gene: 2. This CDR3 is 15 amino acids long. The CDR3 region is CASSEGQGGSYEQYF. CDR3 bases: TGTGCCAGCAGTGAGGGACAGGGGGGTTCCTACGAGCAGTACTTC. Drawing the rest from reference TRBV2 and TRBJ2-7, the complete variable domain is EPEVTQTPSHQVTQMGQEVILRCVPISNHLYFYWYRQILGQKVEFLVSFYNNEISEKSEIFDDQFSVERPDGSNFTLKIRSTKLEDSAMYFCASSEGQGGSYEQYFGPGTRLTVT.

The genes are TRBV7-2 and TRBJ1-2; 7 nucleotides match TRBD1. The CDR3 is 17 residues long. Germline V gene lookup returns CDR1 SGHTA and CDR2 FQGNSA. After removal of 6 bases from V and 3 bases from J, the junction contained 16 bases not matched to a gene. CDR3 in amino acids: CASRKTGTGLSDYGYTF. In nucleotides, the CDR3 is TGTGCCAGCAGGAAGACAGGGACCGGGCTAAGCGACTATGGCTACACCTTC.

This chain links TRBV5-1 with TRBJ1-2; TRBD1 is a possible D gene (5 bases). The germline gives CDR1 SGHRS, CDR2 YFSETQ. Trimming cost V 2 bases and J 3 bases, with 8 bases left between them. CDR3 length equals 13 residues. CDR3 sequence: CASSFVTDYGYTF. The CDR3 bases are TGCGCCAGCAGCTTCGTGACAGACTATGGCTACACCTTC.

Only a few counts were recorded for this clone. The chain combines TRBV6-2 or TRBV6-3 with TRBJ2-7; D gene uncertain. The CDR3 sequence is 12 residues long. CDR1 and CDR2 from the germline V gene are MNHEY and SVGEGT. Trimming removed 6 bases from V and 3 bases from J, with 9 bases in between. Written as DNA, the CDR3 is TGTGCCAGCAGCTCCTATTTCTACGAGCAGTACTTC. It codes for CASSSYFYEQYF.

The rearrangement uses TRBV24-1 and TRBJ1-1, with a weak D call TRBD1 (6 bases). V was clipped by 9 bases and J by 1 base, with 11 bases between them. The germline V gene encodes CDR1 KGHDR and CDR2 SFDVKD. This CDR3 is built from 13 residues. CDR3 sequence (DNA): TGTGCCACCCGGGGGGGCCAGAACACTGAAGCTTTCTTT. It yields the protein CATRGGQNTEAFF.

V is TRBV7-6 and J is TRBJ2-3; 10 bases map to TRBD2. CDR1 and CDR2 (germline): SGHVS, FNYEAQ. V was pared by 2 bases and J by 1 base, with 3 bases of the junction left unmatched. CDR3 length equals 16 residues. The CDR3 nucleotides are TGTGCCAGCAGCTTACGGCTAGCGGGAGGCACAGATACGCAGTATTTT. It yields the protein CASSLRLAGGTDTQYF.

This chain links TRBV21-1 with TRBJ2-5; TRBD1, as called in the table, went unchecked against the DNA. TRBV21-1 counts as a pseudogene. This CDR3 is built from 17 residues. This chain's CDR3 is CASSGEPQVPLQETQYF. As DNA, the CDR3 is TGTGCCAGCAGCGGAGAGCCACAGGTCCCGCTACAAGAGACCCAGTACTTC.

This clone was seen once. The chain has TRBV5-1 and TRBJ2-1, with TRBD1 identical over 10 bases. Germline CDR1 reads SGHRS; CDR2 reads YFSETQ. The length of the CDR3 is 15 residues. With V trimmed by 0 bases and J by 7 bases, 4 bases remained unmatched. The CDR3 spells CASSLGQGALNEQFF. In nucleotides, the CDR3 is TGCGCCAGCAGCTTGGGACAGGGGGCGCTTAATGAGCAGTTCTTC.

This clone was counted between two and nine times. V and J are TRBV7-8 and TRBJ2-5, with D possibly TRBD2 on 7 matching bases. The CDR3 has 14 residues. CDR1 is SGHVS, CDR2 FQNEAQ, per germline. Deletions cut 5 bases from V and 4 bases from J, with 14 bases between. As DNA, the CDR3 is TGTGCCAGCAGCGTACAGGGAGGGGGAGAGACCCAGTACTTC. This encodes CASSVQGGGETQYF.

The rearrangement joins TRBV7-2 to TRBJ1-4, with D possibly being TRBD1 (5 bases). CDR3 size: 15 residues. Between the trimmed V and J ends, which lost 2 bases and 8 bases, there was a span of 15 bases. Germline V gene lookup returns CDR1 SGHTA and CDR2 FQGNSA. Here the CDR3 reads CASSLTAWGVEKLFF. CDR3 nucleotides: TGTGCCAGCAGCTTAACAGCCTGGGGCGTGGAAAAACTGTTTTTT.

The rearrangement uses TRBV7-2 and TRBJ1-2; TRBD1 agrees at 7 bases. V lost 4 bases and J lost 7; bases outside the gene matches: 6. This CDR3 comprises 13 residues. Germline V gene lookup returns CDR1 SGHTA and CDR2 FQGNSA. The CDR3 bases are TGTGCCAGCAGCTCCGACAGGGTGGGTGGCTACACCTTC. It translates to CASSSDRVGGYTF.

The V gene is TRBV5-1, the J gene TRBJ2-3; the D gene is possibly TRBD2 (6 bases). Per germline, CDR1 SGHRS and CDR2 YFSETQ. V shed 2 bases and J shed 0 bases, with 16 bases lying between them. The CDR3 has 17 amino acids. CDR3 sequence (DNA): TGCGCCAGCAGCTTCGGCGGTGGGCTAGCGAGCACAGATACGCAGTATTTT. Protein: CASSFGGGLASTDTQYF.

The CDR3: CASSHQGRTEAFF. In DNA form, the CDR3 reads TGTGCCAGCAGCCACCAGGGTCGTACTGAAGCTTTCTTT. The rearrangement joins TRBV3-1 (or the pseudogene TRBV3-2) to TRBJ1-1; possibly TRBD1 for D (5 bases). CDR1 is LGHDT, CDR2 YNNKEL, per germline (reference sequence). The ends were cut back, 3 bases at V and 5 bases at J, with 10 bases in the middle. The CDR3 is 13 residues long.

This sequence joins TRBV29-1 and TRBJ2-4; D is possibly TRBD1 (5 bases). CDR1 SQVTM and CDR2 ANQGSEA come from the germline V gene. Trimming stripped 4 bases from V and 0 bases from J, with 10 bases between. The length of the CDR3 is 14 residues. The CDR3 loop is CSVGTPAAKNIQYF. CDR3 nucleotides: TGCAGCGTTGGGACACCGGCAGCCAAAAACATTCAGTACTTC.

The chain uses TRBV10-3 and TRBJ1-1; D is unresolved. The length of the CDR3 is 14 residues. CDR1 and CDR2 (germline): ENHRY, SYGVKD. Trimming left V 6 bases short and J 3 bases short, with 14 bases between. Written as DNA, the CDR3 is TGTGCCATCAGCAACCCGCAGTTGGACACTGAAGCTTTCTTT. The encoded protein is CAISNPQLDTEAFF.

This clone was observed a few times. J is TRBJ2-3 and V is TRBV25-1; 10 nucleotides agree with TRBD2. Germline V CDR1 and CDR2: MGHDK, SYGVNS. J lost 0 bases, V lost 5 bases, and 5 bases had no gene match. The CDR3 covers 16 residues. The CDR3 reads CASSRGLALSTDTQYF. As DNA, the CDR3 is TGTGCCAGCAGTAGGGGACTAGCGCTTAGCACAGATACGCAGTATTTT.

The CDR3 is CASPGDRVPYEQYF. The CDR3 nucleotides read TGTGCCAGTCCCGGGGACAGGGTTCCCTACGAGCAGTACTTC. The chain is built from TRBV6-5 and TRBJ2-7; 9 bases map to TRBD1. Trimming at V came to 9 bases and at J to 2 bases, leaving 8 bases not matched to a gene. CDR1 MNHEY and CDR2 SVGAGI come from the germline V gene. The CDR3 runs 14 residues.

V and J are TRBV6-1 and TRBJ1-6, with TRBD1 matching over 10 bases. The CDR3 is 18 residues long. Germline-derived CDR1 and CDR2 are MNHNS and SASEGT. After removal of 1 base from V and 2 bases from J, the junction contained 5 bases not matched to a gene. The CDR3 protein is CASSEVGGTGAYNSPLHF. The CDR3 DNA sequence: TGTGCCAGCAGTGAAGTGGGTGGGACAGGGGCCTATAATTCACCCCTCCACTTT.

This clone was picked up many times. The chain carries TRBV7-9 and TRBJ2-7; possibly TRBD2 for D (5 bases). This CDR3 is built from 13 residues. CDR1 and CDR2 (germline): SEHNR, FQNEAQ (reference sequence). Trimming took 5 bases from V and 5 from J, leaving 13 bases between them. Written as DNA, the CDR3 is TGTGCCAGCAGCCTACGAGCGGAGCACGAGCAGTACTTC. Translated: CASSLRAEHEQYF.

The CDR3 region has the DNA TGTGCCAGCAGGTCTATAGCGGGATTGGCGGAGACCCAGTACTTC. Translating it yields CASRSIAGLAETQYF. The chain recombines TRBV7-3 with TRBJ2-5; 8 bases match TRBD2. The germline gives CDR1 SGHTA, CDR2 FQGTGA. There are 15 residues in the CDR3. V lost 6 bases to trimming and J lost 5 bases; unmatched junction nucleotides: 11.

This chain connects TRBV7-2 to TRBJ2-1; 9 bases are a match to TRBD2. Germline V gene sequence: CDR1 SGHTA, CDR2 FQGNSA. This CDR3 has 16 amino acids. The V segment lost 3 bases and the J segment 8 bases; nucleotides outside the gene matches: 11. CDR3 loop: CASSLWSKVAGDEQFF. CDR3 nucleotides: TGTGCCAGCAGCTTGTGGTCAAAGGTAGCGGGAGATGAGCAGTTCTTC.

This chain connects TRBV18 to TRBJ2-1; 10 bases are a match to TRBD2. With V trimmed by 9 bases and J by 5 bases, 4 bases remained unmatched. Germline V gene lookup returns CDR1 KGHSH and CDR2 LQKENI. The CDR3 spans 13 residues. The CDR3 coding sequence is TGTGCCAGTTCCGGGACTAGCGACAATGAGCAGTTCTTC. It codes for CASSGTSDNEQFF.